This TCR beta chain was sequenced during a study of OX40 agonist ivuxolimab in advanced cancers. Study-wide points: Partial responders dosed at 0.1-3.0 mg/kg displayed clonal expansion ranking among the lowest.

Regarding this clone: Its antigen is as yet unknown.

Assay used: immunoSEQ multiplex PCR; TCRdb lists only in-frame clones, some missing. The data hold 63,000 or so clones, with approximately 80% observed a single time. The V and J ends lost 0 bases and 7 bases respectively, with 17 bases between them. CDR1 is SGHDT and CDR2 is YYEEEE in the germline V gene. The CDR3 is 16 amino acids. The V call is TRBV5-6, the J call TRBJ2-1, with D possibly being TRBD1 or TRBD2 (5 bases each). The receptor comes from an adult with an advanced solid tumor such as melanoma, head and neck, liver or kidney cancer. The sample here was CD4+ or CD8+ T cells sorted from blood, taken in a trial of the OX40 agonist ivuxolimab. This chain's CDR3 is CASSLELDPRENEQFF. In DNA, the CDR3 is TGTGCCAGCAGCTTGGAACTGGACCCCAGGGAGAATGAGCAGTTCTTC.